This is a list of T cell receptor beta chains from one sample in a study of PD-L1 blockade in urothelial cancer. Some clones are missing from TCRdb's copy, which holds only in-frame ones; the method was immunoSEQ multiplex PCR. Among tens of thousands of clones listed, around 89% were seen once. The sequences come from PBMCs, collected around atezolizumab (anti-PD-L1) treatment. The receptors shown here come from a man aged 55 to 70 with urothelial cancer. Both conserved end residues are part of each CDR3. For some rows the clone size is stated as once, few or many, or as a class when expanded; others skip it.

J,length,size,V,CDR3
TRBJ2-7,13,NA,TRBV11-3,CASNGQGAHEQYF
TRBJ1-3,15,NA,TRBV18,CASSPSTGAGNTIYF
TRBJ1-5,13,NA,TRBV6-5,CASSLVGEQPQHF
TRBJ2-1,22,NA,TRBV4-1,CASSPTLLGLAGVPPSYNEQFF
TRBJ1-2,13,NA,TRBV9,CASSVGEYYGYTF
TRBJ2-1,14,NA,TRBV19,CATDSSGRGNEQFF
TRBJ1-4,15,NA,TRBV6-7,CASSGATGDEEKLFF
TRBJ2-7,13,once,TRBV28,CASGPGQYYEQYF
TRBJ1-2,14,NA,TRBV18,CASSPSEGNYGYTF
TRBJ2-2,13,few,TRBV28,CASSLFGTGELFF
TRBJ2-1,13,NA,TRBV19,CASSIGPAAGQFF
TRBJ1-1,13,NA,TRBV11-2,CASSLVGDTEAFF
TRBJ2-3,15,NA,TRBV27,CASSFAGTEADTQYF
TRBJ2-6,14,NA,TRBV5-4,CASRPQTGVNVLTF
TRBJ1-1,14,NA,TRBV2,CASRSGGENTEAFF
TRBJ2-5,13,NA,TRBV2,CASRRDSEETQYF
TRBJ1-5,15,NA,TRBV19,CASTHRGLGNQPQHF
TRBJ2-2,15,NA,TRBV28,CAIEGKPQGTGELFF
TRBJ1-1,13,few,TRBV6-4,CASSESRGTEAFF
TRBJ2-3,15,once,TRBV6-6,CASSYTSGPLDTQYF
TRBJ1-1,14,few,TRBV4-2,CASSPPAQGSEAFF
TRBJ2-7,15,NA,TRBV6-5,CASSYSGTTPYEQYF
TRBJ2-5,12,NA,TRBV29-1,CSVERGQETQYF
TRBJ2-5,16,NA,TRBV5-1,CASSLTGGISQETQYF
TRBJ2-1,15,few,TRBV6-5,CASSYSLAGDNEQFF
TRBJ2-7,15,NA,TRBV4-1,CASSQPGQVSYEQYF
TRBJ2-2,14,NA,TRBV28,CASSFQGTDGELFF
TRBJ1-4,16,NA,TRBV5-4,CASSLTAGPGNEKLFF
TRBJ2-3,13,NA,TRBV19,CASMTGREDTQYF
TRBJ2-3,13,NA,TRBV6-4,CASSPTGQDTQYF
TRBJ2-1,14,NA,TRBV27,CASSQGLAGWEQFF
TRBJ1-2,14,NA,TRBV10-3,CAISPNRGNDGYTF
TRBJ2-2,16,NA,TRBV5-4,CASSLLGDSNTGELFF
TRBJ2-4,16,NA,TRBV7-6,CASSSGTGGGQNIQYF
TRBJ2-5,15,NA,TRBV9,CASSPGTGDIETQYF
TRBJ2-1,17,NA,TRBV18,CASSLNRIFSSYNEQFF
TRBJ1-6,14,NA,TRBV19,CASTPRVTRSPLHF
TRBJ2-5,15,NA,TRBV2,CASSRAEREGETQYF
TRBJ1-1,16,NA,TRBV9,CASSVGGPVTNTEAFF
TRBJ2-7,15,NA,TRBV2,CASSDNLAVAGEQYF
TRBJ2-3,16,once,TRBV4-1,CASSPGGEWVTDTQYF
TRBJ2-6,15,NA,TRBV15,CATWSGGSGANVLTF
TRBJ1-6,16,NA,TRBV7-2,CASSFSWSSYNSPLHF
TRBJ1-1,14,NA,TRBV7-3,CASSRTAMNTEAFF
TRBJ2-3,16,NA,TRBV9,CASSVDLLAPTDTQYF